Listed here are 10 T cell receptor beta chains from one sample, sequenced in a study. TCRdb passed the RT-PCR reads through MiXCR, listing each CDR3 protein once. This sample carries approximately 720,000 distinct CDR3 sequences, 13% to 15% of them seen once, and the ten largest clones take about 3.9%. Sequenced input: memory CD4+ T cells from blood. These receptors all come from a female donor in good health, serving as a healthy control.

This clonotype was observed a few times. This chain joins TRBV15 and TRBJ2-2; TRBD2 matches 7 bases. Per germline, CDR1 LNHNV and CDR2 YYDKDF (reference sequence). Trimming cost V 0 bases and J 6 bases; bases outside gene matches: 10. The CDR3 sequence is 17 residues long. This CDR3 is CATSRDLGGFVSGELFF. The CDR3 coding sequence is TGTGCCACCAGCAGAGATCTGGGGGGGTTCGTGTCCGGGGAGCTGTTTTTT.

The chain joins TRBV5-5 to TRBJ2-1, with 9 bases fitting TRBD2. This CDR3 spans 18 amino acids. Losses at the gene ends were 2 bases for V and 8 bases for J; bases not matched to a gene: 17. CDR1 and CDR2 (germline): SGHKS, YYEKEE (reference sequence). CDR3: CASSLSLRAGGLADEQFF. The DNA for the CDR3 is TGTGCCAGCAGCTTATCCCTCCGGGCGGGAGGGTTGGCGGATGAGCAGTTCTTC.

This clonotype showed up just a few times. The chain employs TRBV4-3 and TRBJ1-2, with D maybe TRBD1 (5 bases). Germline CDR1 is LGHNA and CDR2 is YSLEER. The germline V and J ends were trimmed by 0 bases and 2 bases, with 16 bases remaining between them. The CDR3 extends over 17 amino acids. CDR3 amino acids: CASSQDGAGGSNYGYTF. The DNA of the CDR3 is TGCGCCAGCAGCCAAGATGGGGCGGGGGGGTCAAACTATGGCTACACCTTC.

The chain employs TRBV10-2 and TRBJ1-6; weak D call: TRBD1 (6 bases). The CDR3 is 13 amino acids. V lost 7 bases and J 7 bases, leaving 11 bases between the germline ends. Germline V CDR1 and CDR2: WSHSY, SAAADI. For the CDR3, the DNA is TGCGCCAGCATGGCAGGGGCGAATTCACCCCTCCACTTT. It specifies CASMAGANSPLHF.

CDR3 loop: CASSLPGTRIYEQYF. CDR3 nucleotides: TGTGCCAGCAGCTTGCCCGGGACTAGAATCTACGAGCAGTACTTC. This sequence joins TRBV7-9 and TRBJ2-7; 8 nucleotides match TRBD2. V trimming: 3 bases; J trimming: 3 bases; junction bases outside the gene matches: 7. Germline values: CDR1 SEHNR, CDR2 FQNEAQ (reference sequence). The CDR3 loop spans 15 amino acids.

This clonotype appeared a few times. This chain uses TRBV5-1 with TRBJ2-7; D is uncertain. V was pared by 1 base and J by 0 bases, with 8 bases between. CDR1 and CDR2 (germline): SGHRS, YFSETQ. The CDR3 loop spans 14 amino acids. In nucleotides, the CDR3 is TGCGCCAGCAGCTTGTGGTTGGGCTCCTACGAGCAGTACTTC. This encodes CASSLWLGSYEQYF. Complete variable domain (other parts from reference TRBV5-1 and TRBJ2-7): KAGVTQTPRYLIKTRGQQVTLSCSPISGHRSVSWYQQTPGQGLQFLFEYFSETQRNKGNFPGRFSGRQFSNSRSEMNVSTLELGDSALYLCASSLWLGSYEQYFGPGTRLTVT.

Here the CDR3 reads CASSLRSVAYEQYF. CDR3 DNA: TGTGCCAGCAGTTTACGAAGCGTAGCCTACGAGCAGTACTTC. The V gene is TRBV12-3 or TRBV12-4, the J gene TRBJ2-7; no reliable D call. CDR3 size: 14 residues. Trimming left V 2 bases short and J 2 bases short, with 10 bases between.

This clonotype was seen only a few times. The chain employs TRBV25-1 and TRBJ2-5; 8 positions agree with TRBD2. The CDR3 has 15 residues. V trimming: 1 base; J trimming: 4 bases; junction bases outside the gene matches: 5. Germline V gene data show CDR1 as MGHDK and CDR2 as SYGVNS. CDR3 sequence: CASSEWAGGGETQYF. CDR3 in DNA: TGTGCCAGCAGTGAATGGGCGGGAGGAGGAGAGACCCAGTACTTC.

CDR3 amino acids: CAWSVAGAGGYTF. DNA for the CDR3: TGTGCCTGGAGTGTTGCGGGGGCAGGTGGCTACACCTTC. V usage is TRBV30 and J usage is TRBJ1-2, with a weak D call TRBD1 (6 bases). This CDR3 region has 13 residues. Between the trimmed V and J ends, which lost 0 bases and 7 bases, there was a span of 12 bases. The germline V gene encodes CDR1 GTSNPN and CDR2 SVGIG (reference sequence).

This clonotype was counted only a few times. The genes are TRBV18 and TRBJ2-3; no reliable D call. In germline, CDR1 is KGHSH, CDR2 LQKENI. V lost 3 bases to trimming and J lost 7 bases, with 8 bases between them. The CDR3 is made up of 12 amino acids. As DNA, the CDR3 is TGTGCCAGCTCACCTCGGGCCTATACGCAGTATTTT. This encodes CASSPRAYTQYF.